Shown below are 21 T cell receptor beta chains from a single sample sequenced in a study of blood T cell repertoires in COVID-19. TCRdb's table, derived via immunoSEQ multiplex PCR, lists solely in-frame clones and lacks some. The repertoire holds about 330,000 clones, with 92% as singletons. The sequenced sample was PBMCs or T cells enriched from blood (not recorded which). These TCRs come from a woman aged 25 to 39 who had recovered from COVID-19.

This chain joins TRBV27 and TRBJ1-1; no reliable D call. Germline V gene data show CDR1 as MNHEY and CDR2 as SMNVEV (reference sequence). The V end lost 6 bases, the J end lost 9 bases, and 17 bases lay between the germline ends. There are 13 residues in the CDR3. The CDR3 loop reads CASSYTNRDKAFF. The CDR3 nucleotides are TGTGCCAGCAGCTATACGAACCGAGATAAAGCTTTCTTT.

The genes are TRBV19 and TRBJ2-1; 11 bases are a match to TRBD2. Per germline, CDR1 LNHDA and CDR2 SQIVND (reference sequence). The length of the CDR3 is 16 residues. V lost 8 bases and J lost 2; bases outside the gene matches: 8. The CDR3 nucleotides are TGTGCCAGTGCTGGGACTAGCGGACGAACCTACAATGAGCAGTTCTTC. Translating it yields CASAGTSGRTYNEQFF.

V and J are TRBV7-6 and TRBJ2-3; 9 positions match TRBD1. The CDR3 has 16 residues. The ends lost 5 bases at V and 0 bases at J; junction bases unmatched: 6. Per germline, CDR1 SGHVS and CDR2 FNYEAQ. CDR3 protein: CASSVGTGPSTDTQYF. The CDR3 DNA reads TGTGCCAGCAGCGTGGGGACAGGGCCCAGCACAGATACGCAGTATTTT. The whole variable domain, filled in from reference TRBV7-6 and TRBJ2-3, reads GAGVSQSPRYKVTKRGQDVALRCDPISGHVSLYWYRQALGQGPEFLTYFNYEAQQDKSGLPNDRFSAERPEGSISTLTIQRTEQRDSAMYRCASSVGTGPSTDTQYFGPGTRLTVL.

V is TRBV19 and J is TRBJ1-5; 7 bases map to TRBD1. The germline V gene has CDR1 LNHDA and CDR2 SQIVND (reference sequence). Trimming at V came to 2 bases and at J to 0 bases, leaving 7 bases not matched to a gene. This CDR3 is built from 17 residues. CDR3 bases: TGTGCCAGTAGTATACTCGTAGGGACAGATAGCAATCAGCCCCAGCATTTT. It translates to CASSILVGTDSNQPQHF.

As to this clone: The same CDR3 is also encoded by other DNA sequences in this sample. V is TRBV10-3 and J is TRBJ1-5, with 7 bases identical to TRBD1. The CDR3 sequence is 13 residues long. Trimming took 5 bases from V and 5 from J; bases not matched to a gene: 3. Germline V CDR1 and CDR2: ENHRY, SYGVKD. CDR3 nucleotides: TGTGCCATCAGTCGACAGGGTGATCAGCCCCAGCATTTT. It specifies CAISRQGDQPQHF.

This clone was found once. V usage is TRBV7-3 and J usage is TRBJ2-1, with 13 nucleotides matching TRBD2. Losses at the gene ends were 4 bases for V and 2 bases for J; bases not matched to a gene: 5. Per the germline V gene, CDR1 is SGHTA and CDR2 is FQGTGA. This CDR3 spans 17 amino acids. In DNA, the CDR3 is TGTGCCAGCAGCTCAGATACTAGCGGGAGGGCCTACAATGAGCAGTTCTTC. Translated, it gives CASSSDTSGRAYNEQFF.

For the CDR3, the DNA is TGTGCCACCAGCAGAGGAGCGGCCGGGGAGCTGTTTTTT. Its protein product is CATSRGAAGELFF. This sequence joins TRBV15 and TRBJ2-2; D might be TRBD2 (5 bases). Between the trimmed V and J ends, which lost 1 base and 6 bases, there was a span of 6 bases. This CDR3 is 13 amino acids long. CDR1 is LNHNV and CDR2 is YYDKDF in the germline V gene (reference sequence).

This clone was seen only a few times. The rearrangement joins TRBV5-1 to TRBJ1-4; TRBD1 might be the D (6 bases). Germline V gives CDR1 SGHRS, CDR2 YFSETQ. The CDR3 runs to 15 residues. Trimming stripped 2 bases from V and 7 bases from J, with 15 bases between. The CDR3 sequence is CASSLQGLESEKLFF. The CDR3 DNA reads as TGCGCCAGCAGCTTACAGGGTCTTGAGTCTGAAAAACTGTTTTTT.

The chain recombines TRBV28 with TRBJ1-1, with 9 bases that match TRBD1. CDR3 length: 16 residues. Germline V CDR1 and CDR2: MDHEN, SYDVKM. The V gene end was trimmed by 3 bases and the J gene end by 2 bases; junction bases not matched to a gene: 7. Here the CDR3 DNA reads TGTGCCAGCAGTTTGAGGGGACAGGGTCTTAACACTGAAGCTTTCTTT. Encoded protein: CASSLRGQGLNTEAFF.

V is TRBV5-6 and J is TRBJ1-4; no clear D gene. The length of the CDR3 is 15 residues. Per the germline V gene, CDR1 is SGHDT and CDR2 is YYEEEE. Between the trimmed V and J ends, which lost 0 bases and 3 bases, there was a span of 9 bases. In nucleotides, the CDR3 is TGTGCCAGCAGCTTGGGGTTGATAGCTAATGAAAAACTGTTTTTT. Translated, it gives CASSLGLIANEKLFF.

In its sample, this clone was seen once. The V gene is TRBV9, the J gene TRBJ1-4, with 7 bases matching TRBD1. CDR1 and CDR2 from the germline V gene are SGDLS and YYNGEE. Germline trimming cut 0 bases from V and 7 bases from J; bases unmatched to any gene: 3. This CDR3 is built from 14 residues. The CDR3 bases are TGTGCCAGCAGCGTAGGGACAGGAGCTGAAAAACTGTTTTTT. This sequence encodes CASSVGTGAEKLFF.

J is TRBJ2-7 and V is TRBV5-4, with 11 bases aligning to TRBD1. The germline CDR1 and CDR2 sequences are SGHNT and YYREEE (reference sequence). Unmatched junction bases numbered 5, after V lost 3 bases and J lost 3 bases. The CDR3 extends over 15 amino acids. This chain's CDR3 is CASSSGDRGSYEQYF. The CDR3 DNA sequence: TGTGCCAGCAGCTCGGGGGACAGGGGGAGCTACGAGCAGTACTTC.

The table lists this clone with a count of one. The gene calls are TRBV7-2 and TRBJ2-1; D is unclear. Per the germline V gene, CDR1 is SGHTA and CDR2 is FQGNSA. This CDR3 has 15 residues. V lost 5 bases to trimming and J lost 5 bases, with 16 bases between them. The CDR3 DNA is TGTGCCAGCAGCCCAACGGGTGAATACCACAATGAGCAGTTCTTC. Residues: CASSPTGEYHNEQFF.

The rearrangement joins TRBV7-2 to TRBJ2-2, with TRBD1 matching 9 bases. The V and J ends lost 5 bases and 6 bases, in that order; junction bases with no gene match: 10. The germline V gene has CDR1 SGHTA and CDR2 FQGNSA. The CDR3 is 16 amino acids. CDR3 nucleotide sequence: TGTGCCAGCAGCACCGGGACAGGGATCCTAGCCGGGGAGCTGTTTTTT. It codes for CASSTGTGILAGELFF.

This clone was observed a handful of times. The rearrangement joins TRBV6-5 to TRBJ2-1; TRBD1 aligns across 7 bases. Germline trimming cut 6 bases from V and 5 bases from J; bases unmatched to any gene: 4. The CDR3 contains 13 residues. Germline-derived CDR1 and CDR2 are MNHEY and SVGAGI. The CDR3 coding sequence is TGTGCCAGCAGCCTGGGACAGAACAATGAGCAGTTCTTC. This translates into CASSLGQNNEQFF.

The chain combines TRBV10-3 with TRBJ2-1, with 9 bases matching TRBD2. The CDR3 has 15 amino acids. V lost 3 bases, J lost 5 bases, and 5 bases stayed unmatched. Germline CDR1 and CDR2: ENHRY and SYGVKD. The CDR3 DNA is TGTGCCATCAGTGAAATGGCTAGCGGGAACAATGAGCAGTTCTTC. This sequence encodes CAISEMASGNNEQFF.

V usage is TRBV24-1 and J usage is TRBJ2-1, with 8 bases fitting TRBD2. In germline, CDR1 is KGHDR, CDR2 SFDVKD. V lost 10 bases, J lost 4 bases, and 8 bases stayed unmatched. The CDR3 consists of 14 residues. The CDR3 here is CATAPGLVYNEQFF. Here the CDR3 DNA reads TGTGCCACTGCCCCGGGACTAGTGTACAATGAGCAGTTCTTC.

The genes are TRBV27 and TRBJ2-7, with a weak D call TRBD2 (5 bases). With 5 bases removed from V and 3 bases from J, the gap between germline ends came to 17 bases. Germline values: CDR1 MNHEY, CDR2 SMNVEV (reference sequence). The CDR3 spans 15 residues. In nucleotides, the CDR3 is TGTGCCAGCAGTGACGTCGGGGTATCTAACTACGAGCAGTACTTC. Residues: CASSDVGVSNYEQYF.

This chain connects TRBV6-4 to TRBJ2-3, with TRBD2 identical over 8 bases. The CDR3 consists of 14 residues. Per the germline V gene, CDR1 is MRHNA and CDR2 is SNTAGT. The J segment lost 6 bases and the V segment lost 4 bases, leaving 6 bases of the junction unmatched. The CDR3 DNA reads TGTGCCAGCAGTGGAGCGGGGGCCGGGGATACGCAGTATTTT. Amino acids: CASSGAGAGDTQYF.

The V call is TRBV4-2, the J call TRBJ2-7, with TRBD2 as a possible D gene (6 bases). V shed 0 bases and J shed 0 bases, with 12 bases lying between them. From germline, CDR1 is LGHNA and CDR2 YNFKEQ. This CDR3 is 16 amino acids long. CDR3 in DNA: TGTGCCAGCAGCCAAGAGGATAGCGGTGCCTCCTACGAGCAGTACTTC. Its protein product is CASSQEDSGASYEQYF.

This clone was recorded a few times. The CDR3 region has the DNA TGTGCCAGTAGTGTTGACAGGGGGAGCGGCTACACCTTC. It is translated as CASSVDRGSGYTF. The genes are TRBV19 and TRBJ1-2; 9 nucleotides match TRBD1. Germline V gene lookup returns CDR1 LNHDA and CDR2 SQIVND (reference sequence). V lost 5 bases, J lost 8 bases, and 6 bases stayed unmatched. The CDR3 is made up of 13 amino acids.